These T cell receptor beta chains were read from a single sample in a study of radiation and T cells in renal cell carcinoma. Data came from immunoSEQ multiplex PCR; TCRdb stores just in-frame clones and leaves some out. Of about 140,000 clones in the sample, 65% to 90% were seen once. Material: blood, obtained from a patient whose treatment included radiotherapy and nephrectomy. These receptors were taken from a woman aged 50 to 65 with renal cell carcinoma. CDR3s include the opening cysteine and the closing phenylalanine or tryptophan. The D gene is left open where the match is weak. Size tells how often a clone was seen (once, few, many) or the class of an expanded clone, and some rows leave it out.

v_gene,j_gene,abundance,d_gene,CDR3nt,CDR3aa
TRBV19,TRBJ2-1,-,TRBD2,TGTGCCAGTAGTTTCTCTAGCGGGGGGGCCATGGATGAGCAGTTCTTC,CASSFSSGGAMDEQFF
TRBV27,TRBJ2-7,-,-,TGTGCCAGCAGCCAGACAGGTTACTACGAGCAGTACTTC,CASSQTGYYEQYF
TRBV7-2,TRBJ2-2,-,-,TGTGCCAGCAGCTTAGTGCGGGGCCCCGGGGAGCTGTTTTTT,CASSLVRGPGELFF
TRBV11-2,TRBJ1-1,-,-,TGTGCCAGCAGCTGGATACGGGACACTGAAGCTTTCTTT,CASSWIRDTEAFF
TRBV9,TRBJ2-1,-,-,TGTGCCAGCAGCGCCTCGGGAACACCCTACAATGAGCAGTTCTTC,CASSASGTPYNEQFF
TRBV6-1,TRBJ1-4,-,TRBD1,TGTGCCAGCAGCGAGGGACAGGGGTCCGGGGAAAAACTGTTTTTT,CASSEGQGSGEKLFF
TRBV9,TRBJ1-1,few,-,TGTGCCAGCAGCGTAGAAGGCAGGGGCAGGACTGAAGCTTTCTTT,CASSVEGRGRTEAFF
TRBV5-1,TRBJ2-7,-,-,TGCGCCAGCAGCTTGATAATCAGGGGGGGCGCTGCCGAGCAGTACTTC,CASSLIIRGGAAEQYF
TRBV29-1,TRBJ1-1,few,-,TGCAGCGGGGGTTCGGGACTCAACACTGAAGCTTTCTTT,CSGGSGLNTEAFF
TRBV7-9,TRBJ2-7,-,TRBD1,TGTGCCAGCAGCTTGGGACAGGGGGAAGGATCCGGCTCCTACGAGCAGTACTTC,CASSLGQGEGSGSYEQYF
TRBV2,TRBJ2-2,-,-,TGTGCCAGCAGGGTCCGGGTCAACACCGGGGAGCTGTTTTTT,CASRVRVNTGELFF
TRBV10-3,TRBJ2-3,-,TRBD1,TGTGCCACCCACGGGACAGGGGATACAGATACGCAGTATTTT,CATHGTGDTDTQYF
TRBV21-1,TRBJ2-7,few,-,TGTGCCAGCCCTTTTCGGGACGAGTACTTC,CASPFRDEYF
TRBV20-1,TRBJ1-3,few,-,TGCAGTGTTTCTACCCCCACCATATATTTT,CSVSTPTIYF
TRBV2,TRBJ2-7,-,-,TGTGCCAGCAGTGAACCCCCCGGGGCGGGATCTCACTACGAGCAGTACTTC,CASSEPPGAGSHYEQYF
TRBV4-1,TRBJ2-3,-,-,TGCGCCAGCAGCCCTGACAGCTACACAGATACGCAGTATTTT,CASSPDSYTDTQYF
TRBV15,TRBJ2-1,-,-,TGTGCCACCAGCATCTCGGGGGGACAAAGCTCCTACAATGAGCAGTTCTTC,CATSISGGQSSYNEQFF
TRBV2,TRBJ1-2,few,-,TGTGCCAGCAGGTCGGACAGTCCCTCGTATGGCTACACCTTC,CASRSDSPSYGYTF
TRBV4-3,TRBJ2-3,-,TRBD2,TGCGCCAGCAGCCCCCGACTAGCGGGGAGCACAGATACGCAGTATTTT,CASSPRLAGSTDTQYF
TRBV7-2,TRBJ1-2,-,TRBD1,TGTGCCAGCAACCGGGACAGGGTTAACTATGGCTACACCTTC,CASNRDRVNYGYTF
TRBV10-1,TRBJ1-6,-,-,TGCGCCAGCAGTGAGTCCGGGGATTCACCCCTCCACTTT,CASSESGDSPLHF
TRBV7-6,TRBJ1-5,-,-,TGTGCCAGCAGCCAGATCAATCAGCCCCAGCATTTT,CASSQINQPQHF
TRBV5-1,TRBJ1-2,-,TRBD1,TGCGCCAGCAGCCCAGGACAGGGGAATCGCTACACCTTC,CASSPGQGNRYTF
TRBV14,TRBJ1-1,-,-,TGTGCCAGCAGCCAAGGAGCAGGGGTCGGCACTGAAGCTTTCTTT,CASSQGAGVGTEAFF
TRBV11-3,TRBJ2-2,-,TRBD2,TGTGCCAGCAGCTTAGGGGTCGGAGCGGGAGGGAACACCGGGGAGCTGTTTTTT,CASSLGVGAGGNTGELFF
TRBV5-1,TRBJ1-3,-,-,TGCGCCAGCAGCTTGGCTGGCAATCTAATTGGAAACACCATATATTTT,CASSLAGNLIGNTIYF
TRBV7-2,TRBJ1-4,-,TRBD1,TGTGCCAGCAGCCGCAGACAGGGTGGTACAACTAATGAAAAACTGTTTTTT,CASSRRQGGTTNEKLFF
TRBV7-2,TRBJ1-4,-,-,TGTGCCAGCAGCTCAGGGGCTGCAACTAATGAAAAACTGTTTTTT,CASSSGAATNEKLFF
TRBV5-1,TRBJ1-2,-,-,TGCGCCAGCACCCCGGCTGCTTCATATGGCTACACCTTC,CASTPAASYGYTF
TRBV28,TRBJ1-3,-,-,TGTGCCAGCAGTCCCCCGTTTGACACCATATATTTT,CASSPPFDTIYF
TRBV29-1,TRBJ2-7,-,TRBD2,TGCAGTGGGACTAGCGAATCCTACGAGCAGTACTTC,CSGTSESYEQYF
TRBV18,TRBJ1-1,-,TRBD1,TGTGCCAGCTCACCGCAGGGGGGCGACACTGAAGCTTTCTTT,CASSPQGGDTEAFF
TRBV7-2,TRBJ2-3,-,TRBD2,TGTGCCAGCAGCCGTTACTCGACTAGCGGGGGGCCTACAGATACGCAGTATTTT,CASSRYSTSGGPTDTQYF
TRBV28,TRBJ1-1,-,-,TGTGCCAGCAGGCCGTGGATCGGTGAAGCTTTCTTT,CASRPWIGEAFF
TRBV27,TRBJ1-2,once,-,TGTGCCAGCAGTTTTGACAGCTCCTATGGCTACACCTTC,CASSFDSSYGYTF
TRBV4-1,TRBJ1-3,-,-,TGCGCCAGCAGCCGAATCCAGCAGACAATTGGAAACACCATATATTTT,CASSRIQQTIGNTIYF
TRBV2,TRBJ2-7,-,-,TGTGCCAGCAGTGAGGGACTCAGGGCTTGGGGCTACGAGCAGTACTTC,CASSEGLRAWGYEQYF
TRBV27,TRBJ2-2,-,TRBD2,TGTGCCGCCGGGACTAGCGGAAACACCGGGGAGCTGTTTTTT,CAAGTSGNTGELFF
TRBV19,TRBJ2-2,-,-,TGTGCCAGTGGATCCGACATGAACACCGGGGAGCTGTTTTTT,CASGSDMNTGELFF
TRBV28,TRBJ1-2,-,-,TGTGCCAGCAGCCAGGGGTTAGGCGGCTACACCTTC,CASSQGLGGYTF
TRBV7-9,TRBJ2-1,-,TRBD2,TGTGCCAGCAGCCTAGCGGGAAATCGGCAGTTCTTC,CASSLAGNRQFF
TRBV18,TRBJ1-1,-,-,TGTGCCAGCTCACCGGTAGGGGCTCCGAACACTGAAGCTTTCTTT,CASSPVGAPNTEAFF
TRBV4-1,TRBJ2-5,-,-,TGCGCCAGCAGCCAAGAAGGAGCAGGAGGAGAGACCCAGTACTTC,CASSQEGAGGETQYF